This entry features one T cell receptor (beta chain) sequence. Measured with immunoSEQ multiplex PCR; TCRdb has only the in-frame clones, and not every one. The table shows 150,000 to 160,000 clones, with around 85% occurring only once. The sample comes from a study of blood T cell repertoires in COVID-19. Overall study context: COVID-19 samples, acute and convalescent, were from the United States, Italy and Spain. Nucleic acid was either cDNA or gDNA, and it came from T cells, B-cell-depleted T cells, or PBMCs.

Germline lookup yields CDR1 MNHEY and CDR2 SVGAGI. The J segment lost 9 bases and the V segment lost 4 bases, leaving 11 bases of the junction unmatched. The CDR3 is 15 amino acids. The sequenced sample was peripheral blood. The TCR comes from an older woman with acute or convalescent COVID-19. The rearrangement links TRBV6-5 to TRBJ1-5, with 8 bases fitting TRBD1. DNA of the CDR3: TGTGCCAGCAGTTTCGCCGGGACAGGCCTTTGGCCCCAGCATTTT. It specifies CASSFAGTGLWPQHF.